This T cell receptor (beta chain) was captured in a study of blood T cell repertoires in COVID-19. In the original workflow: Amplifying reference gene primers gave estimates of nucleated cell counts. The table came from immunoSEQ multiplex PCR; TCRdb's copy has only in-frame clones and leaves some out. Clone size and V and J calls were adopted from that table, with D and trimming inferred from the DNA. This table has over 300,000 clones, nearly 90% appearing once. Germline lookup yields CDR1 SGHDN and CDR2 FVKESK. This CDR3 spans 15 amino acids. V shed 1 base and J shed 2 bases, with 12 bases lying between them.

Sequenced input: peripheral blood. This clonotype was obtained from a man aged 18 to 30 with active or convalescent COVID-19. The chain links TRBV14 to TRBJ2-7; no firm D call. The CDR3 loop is CASSQGSRVPYEQYF. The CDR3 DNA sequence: TGTGCCAGCAGCCAAGGAAGTCGGGTCCCCTACGAGCAGTACTTC. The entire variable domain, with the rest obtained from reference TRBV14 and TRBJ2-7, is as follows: EAGVTQFPSHSVIEKGQTVTLRCDPISGHDNLYWYRRVMGKEIKFLLHFVKESKQDESGMPNNRFLAERTGGTYSTLKVQPAELEDSGVYFCASSQGSRVPYEQYFGPGTRLTVT.